What follows are 27 T cell receptor beta chains derived from one specimen sequenced in a study of shared clonotypes between healthy human individuals. Using immunoSEQ multiplex PCR, the repertoire was profiled, and TCRdb retains in-frame clones only, with some absent. The table lists roughly 450,000 clones, 79% of them singletons. The material sequenced was PBMCs. Receptors were obtained from a woman in her thirties or forties in good health. Some clones in this sample may be carry-over from other donors' samples.

The chain employs TRBV5-1 and TRBJ1-5; D gene uncertain. Trimming took 2 bases from V and 0 from J, leaving 3 bases between them. This CDR3 spans 13 amino acids. Germline assignment: CDR1 SGHRS and CDR2 YFSETQ. The CDR3 DNA reads TGCGCCAGCAGCTTCGGTAGCAATCAGCCCCAGCATTTT. It codes for CASSFGSNQPQHF.

The chain employs TRBV6-1 and TRBJ2-2; TRBD2 agrees at 8 bases. Germline V CDR1 and CDR2: MNHNS, SASEGT. The CDR3 consists of 15 residues. The trim removed 4 bases at V and 2 bases at J, leaving 3 bases unmatched. The CDR3 reads CASSVSGANTGELFF. The DNA of the CDR3 is TGTGCCAGCAGTGTTAGCGGGGCCAACACCGGGGAGCTGTTTTTT.

Regarding this clone: Other DNA sequences in the sample encode the same CDR3. The gene calls are TRBV29-1 and TRBJ1-5; D remains unclear. V dropped 4 bases and J dropped 7 bases, with 11 bases sitting between them. This CDR3 has 12 amino acids. Germline V CDR1 and CDR2: SQVTM, ANQGSEA. CDR3: CSVGAGSQPQHF. The DNA for the CDR3 is TGCAGCGTTGGAGCAGGTTCCCAGCCCCAGCATTTT.

This clone was recorded a few times. This chain connects TRBV28 to TRBJ1-4; no reliable D call. Trimming removed 11 bases at V and 0 bases at J, with 13 bases between. The CDR3 spans 14 residues. Per the germline V gene, CDR1 is MDHEN and CDR2 is SYDVKM. CDR3 bases: TGTGCCTGTAACAGAGGAGCAACTAATGAAAAACTGTTTTTT. It encodes CACNRGATNEKLFF.

The CDR3 is CASSTGGEETQYF. DNA of the CDR3: TGCGCCAGCAGCACCGGGGGAGAAGAGACCCAGTACTTC. The J gene is TRBJ2-5, the V gene TRBV5-1, with a possible D match to TRBD2 (6 bases). Germline CDR1 and CDR2: SGHRS and YFSETQ. V was pared by 4 bases and J by 3 bases, with 10 bases between. The CDR3 spans 13 residues.

In nucleotides, the CDR3 is TGTGCCACCAGCAGAGATTCAGCGGCCCCGGGTGGGCAGTTCTTC. This sequence encodes CATSRDSAAPGGQFF. The chain links TRBV15 to TRBJ2-1, with D maybe TRBD2 (5 bases). The germline V gene encodes CDR1 LNHNV and CDR2 YYDKDF (reference sequence). CDR3 length: 15 residues. Trimming took 0 bases from V and 12 from J, leaving 18 bases between them.

This clone was seen a handful of times. The V call is TRBV9, the J call TRBJ1-3, with unresolved D. Trimming shortened V by 0 bases and J by 0 bases, and 7 bases separated the two germline ends. The CDR3 covers 15 residues. Looked up from germline, CDR1 is SGDLS and CDR2 is YYNGEE. This CDR3 reads CASSVAWGSGNTIYF. CDR3 nucleotide sequence: TGTGCCAGCAGCGTAGCTTGGGGCTCTGGAAACACCATATATTTT.

For this clone: With a far larger clone one base away, a read error is the likely cause. This chain links TRBV30 with TRBJ2-1; weak D call: TRBD2 (6 bases). The CDR3 covers 15 residues. Germline lookup yields CDR1 GTSNPN and CDR2 SVGIG (reference sequence). Trimming took 2 bases from V and 8 from J, leaving 19 bases between them. The CDR3 nucleotides are TGTGCCTGGAGTTCCGGGACTGGCGAGGGCGATGAGCAGTTCTTC. Amino acids: CAWSSGTGEGDEQFF.

DNA for the CDR3: TGCGCCAGCAGCTTGCCTAGCGGGAGCGACTTGGAGACCCAGTACTTC. Translation gives CASSLPSGSDLETQYF. The chain couples TRBV5-1 to TRBJ2-5, with 10 bases fitting TRBD2. The germline gives CDR1 SGHRS, CDR2 YFSETQ. There are 16 residues in the CDR3. J was trimmed by 5 bases and V by 1 base; bases with no gene match: 8.

The V call is TRBV5-1, the J call TRBJ2-2; a weak D match, TRBD2 (5 bases). The CDR3 spans 13 residues. The V end lost 7 bases, the J end lost 4 bases, and 11 bases lay between the germline ends. The germline gives CDR1 SGHRS, CDR2 YFSETQ. The CDR3: CASGAGSTGELFF. In DNA, the CDR3 is TGCGCCAGCGGCGCGGGTTCCACCGGGGAGCTGTTTTTT.

This chain joins TRBV27 and TRBJ2-2, with TRBD2 identical over 15 bases. Germline values: CDR1 MNHEY, CDR2 SMNVEV (reference sequence). V shed 6 bases and J 4 bases; nucleotides not matched to a gene: 9. The CDR3 contains 18 residues. The CDR3 bases are TGTGCCAGCAGCCCCGGACTAGCGGGAGGGCCGGGCACCGGGGAGCTGTTTTTT. It specifies CASSPGLAGGPGTGELFF.

The CDR3 DNA reads TGTGCCAGCAGCTCCCCCGGACAGGGGAGCAATCAGCCCCAGCATTTT. Its protein is CASSSPGQGSNQPQHF. V usage is TRBV7-2 and J usage is TRBJ1-5; TRBD1 agrees at 9 bases. The germline gives CDR1 SGHTA, CDR2 FQGNSA. This CDR3 has 16 residues. J lost 1 base, V lost 4 bases, and 5 bases had no gene match.

The chain joins TRBV5-4 to TRBJ2-2; 7 nucleotides align to TRBD2. This CDR3 contains 13 residues. CDR1 and CDR2 (germline): SGHNT, YYREEE (reference sequence). Trimming cost V 2 bases and J 6 bases; bases outside gene matches: 1. CDR3: CASSFRGAGELFF. The DNA for the CDR3 is TGTGCCAGCAGCTTTCGGGGGGCCGGGGAGCTGTTTTTT.

The V call is TRBV7-2, the J call TRBJ2-5, with no clear D. This CDR3 is built from 13 residues. In germline, CDR1 is SGHTA, CDR2 FQGNSA. The V end was cut by 0 bases, the J end by 4 bases, with 6 bases between. DNA for the CDR3: TGTGCCAGCAGCTTAGCGATGGGAGAGACCCAGTACTTC. Its protein product is CASSLAMGETQYF.

J is TRBJ2-3 and V is TRBV11-3; maybe TRBD2 (6 bases). The CDR3 contains 15 residues. Germline CDR1 and CDR2: SGHNT and YENEEA. V was cut by 10 bases and J by 1 base, with 18 bases left in between. The CDR3 DNA reads TGTGCCATCCTGCCCAAGGACTACGGCACAGATACGCAGTATTTT. It codes for CAILPKDYGTDTQYF.

V and J are TRBV11-2 and TRBJ1-1; D is undetermined. This CDR3 has 15 amino acids. Trimming cost V 4 bases and J 1 base, with 13 bases left between them. Germline CDR1 and CDR2: SGHAT and FQNNGV. CDR3 in amino acids: CASSSARMGNTEAFF. For the CDR3, the DNA is TGTGCCAGCAGCTCTGCTCGTATGGGGAACACTGAAGCTTTCTTT.

The chain joins TRBV30 to TRBJ2-5; TRBD1 aligns across 7 bases. The J segment lost 5 bases and the V segment lost 3 bases, leaving 15 bases of the junction unmatched. CDR3 length: 16 residues. Germline V gene data show CDR1 as GTSNPN and CDR2 as SVGIG (reference sequence). The CDR3 bases are TGTGCCTGGAGCTTCCAGGGGGACACTCCCGGGGAGACCCAGTACTTC. As protein: CAWSFQGDTPGETQYF.

As to this clone: At one of its ends the junction is not consistent with the germline gene, which may arise from a read error. The rearrangement uses TRBV7-7 and TRBJ2-5; 7 bases match TRBD2. CDR3 length: 15 residues. In germline, CDR1 is SSHAT, CDR2 FNYEAQ (reference sequence). CDR3: CASSLVTSQVGTQYF. As DNA, the CDR3 is TGTGCTAGCAGCCTGGTGACTAGCCAAGTCGGGACCCAGTACTTC.

The chain carries TRBV10-3 and TRBJ2-7, with 9 bases that match TRBD2. V shed 5 bases and J 0 bases; nucleotides not matched to a gene: 11. This CDR3 spans 17 amino acids. The germline V gene has CDR1 ENHRY and CDR2 SYGVKD. CDR3 residues: CAISLRAGGISSYEQYF. Here the CDR3 DNA reads TGTGCCATCAGTCTTCGAGCGGGAGGAATCTCCTCCTACGAGCAGTACTTC.

About this clone: Other DNA sequences in the same sample also yield this CDR3. V and J are TRBV28 and TRBJ2-7, with 7 positions matching TRBD1. J lost 1 base, V lost 4 bases, and 4 bases had no gene match. Germline values: CDR1 MDHEN, CDR2 SYDVKM. This CDR3 comprises 14 residues. This CDR3 reads CASSSPGQSYEQYF. The CDR3, as DNA: TGTGCCAGCAGTTCACCGGGACAGTCCTACGAGCAGTACTTC. Full variable domain (outside the CDR3, taken from reference TRBV28 and TRBJ2-7): DVKVTQSSRYLVKRTGEKVFLECVQDMDHENMFWYRQDPGLGLRLIYFSYDVKMKEKGDIPEGYSVSREKKERFSLILESASTNQTSMYLCASSSPGQSYEQYFGPGTRLTVT.

The chain has TRBV18 and TRBJ2-7; 9 positions match TRBD2. Germline trimming cut 0 bases from V and 1 base from J; bases unmatched to any gene: 4. Germline V lookup: CDR1 KGHSH, CDR2 LQKENI. The CDR3 has 16 amino acids. The CDR3, as DNA: TGTGCCAGCTCACCACCGATCCTAGCGGGATCCTACGAGCAGTACTTC. Translating gives CASSPPILAGSYEQYF.

This chain links TRBV29-1 with TRBJ1-2; 8 positions agree with TRBD1. The CDR3 runs to 13 residues. Germline CDR1 SQVTM, CDR2 ANQGSEA. V gave up 3 bases and J gave up 1 base; unmatched junction bases: 1. Here the CDR3 reads CSVDRGHNYGYTF. The CDR3 DNA is TGCAGCGTTGACAGGGGGCATAACTATGGCTACACCTTC. The whole variable domain, remainder taken from reference TRBV29-1 and TRBJ1-2, is SAVISQKPSRDICQRGTSLTIQCQVDSQVTMMFWYRQQPGQSLTLIATANQGSEATYESGFVIDKFPISRPNLTFSTLTVSNMSPEDSSIYLCSVDRGHNYGYTFGSGTRLTVV.

This clone showed up just a few times. The chain recombines TRBV6-5 with TRBJ1-1; D gene ambiguous. V was pared by 6 bases and J by 1 base, with 9 bases between. The CDR3 totals 13 residues. Per germline, CDR1 MNHEY and CDR2 SVGAGI. The CDR3 DNA reads as TGTGCCAGCAGGGACGCATGGAACACTGAAGCTTTCTTT. This encodes CASRDAWNTEAFF.

The chain uses TRBV28 and TRBJ2-7, with 7 bases identical to TRBD2. Losses at the gene ends were 6 bases for V and 0 bases for J; bases not matched to a gene: 2. This CDR3 comprises 13 residues. From germline, CDR1 is MDHEN and CDR2 SYDVKM. The CDR3 DNA reads TGTGCCAGCAGCCGGGACTACTCCTACGAGCAGTACTTC. It yields the protein CASSRDYSYEQYF.

In its sample, this clone was seen once. Other nucleotide sequences from this sample produce the same CDR3. V usage is TRBV5-6 and J usage is TRBJ1-2, with unresolved D. V lost 0 bases and J 2 bases, leaving 5 bases between the germline ends. Germline CDR1 SGHDT, CDR2 YYEEEE. This CDR3 spans 13 amino acids. CDR3 residues: CASSLGQNYGYTF. The CDR3 DNA is TGTGCCAGCAGCTTGGGGCAGAACTATGGCTACACCTTC.

V and J are TRBV18 and TRBJ2-2; D remains ambiguous. The V and J ends lost 6 bases and 0 bases respectively, with 11 bases between them. The length of the CDR3 is 15 residues. The germline V gene encodes CDR1 KGHSH and CDR2 LQKENI. CDR3: CASSRPASNTGELFF. CDR3 DNA: TGTGCCAGCTCTCGGCCTGCTTCGAACACCGGGGAGCTGTTTTTT. The full variable domain, rest sourced from reference TRBV18 and TRBJ2-2, is NAGVMQNPRHLVRRRGQEARLRCSPMKGHSHVYWYRQLPEEGLKFMVYLQKENIIDESGMPKERFSAEFPKEGPSILRIQQVVRGDSAAYFCASSRPASNTGELFFGEGSRLTVL.

The chain combines TRBV10-3 with TRBJ2-7, with D possibly matching TRBD2 (5 bases). The germline V gene has CDR1 ENHRY and CDR2 SYGVKD. The germline V and J ends were trimmed by 9 bases and 2 bases, with 11 bases remaining between them. The CDR3 sequence is 12 residues long. Here the CDR3 DNA reads TGTGCCATAGCGGCGGGTACCTACGAGCAGTACTTC. The encoded protein is CAIAAGTYEQYF.